This entry is about one TCR beta chain. Its antigen is still unknown. Data came from immunoSEQ multiplex PCR; TCRdb stores just in-frame clones and leaves some out. The table has more than 80,000 clones, approximately 90% seen once. This sample stems from a study of T cell responses to AZD1222 COVID-19 vaccine. The wider study: The analysis combined second doses at about 4 or about 12 weeks. Findings of the study overall: CD4 TCRs associated with vaccination spanned spike, dominating at 160-218 and 743-854. Two AZD1222 doses significantly raised spike-specific TCR breadth and depth over controls.

The source of this sequence is an adult in good health. The material was peripheral blood, obtained on day 0 of AZD1222 vaccination.

CDR3 in amino acids: CASTRDVNTEAFF. The CDR3 coding sequence is TGCGCCAGCACCCGGGACGTCAACACTGAAGCTTTCTTT. The chain combines TRBV5-1 with TRBJ1-1, with a possible D match to TRBD1 (5 bases). Trimming removed 6 bases from V and 2 bases from J, with 11 bases in between. CDR1 SGHRS and CDR2 YFSETQ come from the germline V gene. The CDR3 has 13 amino acids.